This T cell receptor (beta chain) was identified during a study of PD-L1 blockade in urothelial cancer. The germline V and J ends were trimmed by 6 bases and 2 bases, with 14 bases remaining between them. The CDR3 spans 14 residues. CDR1 is SNHLY, CDR2 FYNNEI, per germline. Sample time point: pretreatment peripheral blood. Produced via immunoSEQ multiplex PCR; TCRdb's table is partial and in-frame only. The sample has 86,000 or so clones, under 90% seen once. The chain carries TRBV2 and TRBJ2-7; D is perhaps TRBD1 (5 bases). The clonotype comes from a man in his 60s with urothelial cancer. The sample in question was PBMCs, obtained around atezolizumab (anti-PD-L1) treatment. CDR3 sequence (DNA): TGTGCCAGCAGAAGACAGCCAGGGCCCTACGAGCAGTACTTC. This translates into CASRRQPGPYEQYF.